This T cell receptor (beta chain) is from a study of shared clonotypes between healthy human individuals. Study conclusions and caveats: Researchers sampled only blood; tissue repertoires likely differ. A handful of donors shared approximately 5% of their naive CD4 clonotypes.

J was trimmed by 7 bases and V by 4 bases; bases with no gene match: 5. The CDR3 extends over 13 amino acids. The V gene's germline CDR1 is SGDLS and CDR2 YYNGEE. Deep level was the assay's run setting. The method was immunoSEQ multiplex PCR; TCRdb's version includes in-frame clones alone and lacks a portion of them. The table lists some 1,400,000 clones, around 97% of them singletons. In regard to this clone: Its matching antigen is unknown.

The chain employs TRBV9 and TRBJ2-3; 8 bases are a match to TRBD1. This clonotype was sampled from a man between 25 and 39 years old in good health. Specimen: naive CD4+ T cells sorted from blood. Subset indicated: CD45RA+ positively selected. This CDR3 reads CASSITGGNTQYF. The CDR3 DNA follows: TGTGCCAGCAGCATAACAGGGGGAAATACGCAGTATTTT.